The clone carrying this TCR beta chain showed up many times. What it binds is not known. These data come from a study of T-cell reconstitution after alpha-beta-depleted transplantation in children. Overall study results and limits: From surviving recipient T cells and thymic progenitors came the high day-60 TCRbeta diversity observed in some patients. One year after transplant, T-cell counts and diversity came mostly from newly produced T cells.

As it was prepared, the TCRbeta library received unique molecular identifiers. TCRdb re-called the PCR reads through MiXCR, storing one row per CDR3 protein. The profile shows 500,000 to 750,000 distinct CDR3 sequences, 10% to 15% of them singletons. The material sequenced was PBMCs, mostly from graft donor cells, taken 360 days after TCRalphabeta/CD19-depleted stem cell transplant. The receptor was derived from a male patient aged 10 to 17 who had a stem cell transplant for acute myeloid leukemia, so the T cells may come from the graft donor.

CDR3 sequence reads: CSASLGNIQYF. The DNA of the CDR3 is TGCAGTGCTAGTCTCGGGAACATTCAGTACTTC. V and J are TRBV20-1 and TRBJ2-4, with D unclear. Germline V gene data show CDR1 as DFQATT and CDR2 as SNEGSKA (reference sequence). The V gene lost 3 bases and the J gene lost 7 bases, with 7 bases spanning the gap. This CDR3 contains 11 residues.